The 5 T cell receptor beta chains reported below all come from one sample, sequenced in a study of cytomegalovirus exposure and HLA in healthy donors. The PCR employed 60 Vbeta primers together with 13 Jbeta primers. The assay was immunoSEQ multiplex PCR, and TCRdb's table has in-frame clones only and misses some. The sample consists of under 200,000 clones, 82% of them appearing once. The sample taken for sequencing was PBMCs. These receptors were taken from a woman in her forties or fifties in good health and CMV-seronegative.

Only a few counts were recorded for this clone. CDR3: CASSTGQGAADTQYF. For the CDR3, the DNA is TGCGCCAGCAGCACGGGACAGGGGGCTGCAGATACGCAGTATTTT. The J gene is TRBJ2-3, the V gene TRBV5-1; 12 positions agree with TRBD1. The junction had 4 bases not matched to a gene; V was cut back by 4 bases and J by 4 bases. This CDR3 is 15 amino acids long. Germline V gene data show CDR1 as SGHRS and CDR2 as YFSETQ.

To note about this clone: Sequence at one end of the junction differs from germline and may be a read error. The chain recombines TRBV7-9 with TRBJ1-2; 7 bases fit TRBD1. Germline V gene sequence: CDR1 SEHNR, CDR2 FQNEAQ (reference sequence). The CDR3 length is 14 residues. CDR3 DNA sequence: TGTTCCAGCAGCTTAGGACAGGACGACTATGGCTACACCTTC. Translating it yields CSSSLGQDDYGYTF.

V and J are TRBV6-6 and TRBJ2-3; D might be TRBD1 (5 bases). V was shortened by 7 bases and J by 12 bases, with 23 bases between the two germline ends. The CDR3 has 14 residues. Germline CDR1 reads MNHNY; CDR2 reads SVGAGI (reference sequence). CDR3 loop: CASKSHMARAHQYF. CDR3 sequence (DNA): TGTGCCAGCAAGTCTCATATGGCCAGGGCCCACCAGTATTTT.

The V call is TRBV18, the J call TRBJ2-6, with 7 bases lining up with TRBD1. The CDR3 has 16 amino acids. Germline CDR1 and CDR2: KGHSH and LQKENI. The junction had 5 bases not matched to a gene; V was cut back by 3 bases and J by 3 bases. The CDR3 is CASSPNRGGGANVLTF. DNA for the CDR3: TGTGCCAGCTCACCCAACAGGGGCGGTGGGGCCAACGTCCTGACTTTC.

The CDR3 is CASSPVYGYTF. DNA for the CDR3: TGTGCCAGCAGCCCCGTATATGGCTACACCTTC. This chain links TRBV11-2 with TRBJ1-2; D uncertain. Germline V gene sequence: CDR1 SGHAT, CDR2 FQNNGV. The CDR3 is 11 amino acids. Trimming took 5 bases from V and 5 from J, leaving 6 bases between them.